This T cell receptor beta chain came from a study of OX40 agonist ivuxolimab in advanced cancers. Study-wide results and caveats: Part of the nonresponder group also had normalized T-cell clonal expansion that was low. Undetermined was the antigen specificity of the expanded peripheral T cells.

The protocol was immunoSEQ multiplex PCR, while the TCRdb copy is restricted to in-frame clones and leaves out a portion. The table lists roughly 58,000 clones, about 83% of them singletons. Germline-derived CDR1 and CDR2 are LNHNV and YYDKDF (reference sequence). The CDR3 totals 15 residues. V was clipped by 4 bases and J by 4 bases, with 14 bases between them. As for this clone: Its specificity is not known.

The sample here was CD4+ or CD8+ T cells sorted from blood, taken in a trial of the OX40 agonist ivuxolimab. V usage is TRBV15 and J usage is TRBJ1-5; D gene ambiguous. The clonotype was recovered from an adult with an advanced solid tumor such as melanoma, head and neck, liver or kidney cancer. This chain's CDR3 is CATSNTGMNNQPQHF. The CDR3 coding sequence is TGTGCCACCAGCAATACGGGAATGAATAATCAGCCCCAGCATTTT.